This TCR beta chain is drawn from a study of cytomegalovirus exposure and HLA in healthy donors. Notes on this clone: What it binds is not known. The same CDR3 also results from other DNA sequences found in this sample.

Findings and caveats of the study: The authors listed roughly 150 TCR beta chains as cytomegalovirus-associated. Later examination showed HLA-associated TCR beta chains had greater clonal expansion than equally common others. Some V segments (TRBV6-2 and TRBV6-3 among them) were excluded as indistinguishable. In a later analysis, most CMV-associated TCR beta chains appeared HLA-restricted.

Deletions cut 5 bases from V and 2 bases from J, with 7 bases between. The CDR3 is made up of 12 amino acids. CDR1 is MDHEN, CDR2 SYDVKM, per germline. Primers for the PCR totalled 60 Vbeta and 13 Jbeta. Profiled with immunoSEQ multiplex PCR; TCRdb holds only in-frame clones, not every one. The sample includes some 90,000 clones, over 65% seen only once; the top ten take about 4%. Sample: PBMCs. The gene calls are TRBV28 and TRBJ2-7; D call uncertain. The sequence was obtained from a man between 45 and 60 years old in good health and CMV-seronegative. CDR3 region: CASSKDTYEQYF. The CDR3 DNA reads TGTGCCAGCAGTAAAGACACCTACGAGCAGTACTTC. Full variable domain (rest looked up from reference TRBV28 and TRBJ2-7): DVKVTQSSRYLVKRTGEKVFLECVQDMDHENMFWYRQDPGLGLRLIYFSYDVKMKEKGDIPEGYSVSREKKERFSLILESASTNQTSMYLCASSKDTYEQYFGPGTRLTVT.